A single TCR beta chain is shown here with its context. Original processing methods: It was from reference gene primer amplification that nucleated cell counts were estimated. Profiled with immunoSEQ multiplex PCR; TCRdb holds only in-frame clones, not every one. For V, J and clone size, that table is used; D and trimming come from the DNA. The data hold approximately 150,000 clones, with 70% to 80% observed a single time. V gave up 4 bases and J gave up 2 bases, with 15 bases separating them. Looked up from germline, CDR1 is SGHRS and CDR2 is YFSETQ. The CDR3 covers 15 residues. This sample stems from a study of blood T cell repertoires in COVID-19. Overall study: Italy, Spain and the United States were the sources of the convalescent and acute COVID-19 samples. Sample material is recorded as cDNA or gDNA derived from T cells, B-cell-depleted T cells, or PBMCs.

Sequences were obtained from peripheral blood. The chain is built from TRBV5-1 and TRBJ1-2; maybe TRBD1 (6 bases). The TCR was taken from a man in his forties or fifties with acute or convalescent COVID-19. DNA for the CDR3: TGCGCCAGCAGCCGTCCCGGACAGCAAAACTATGGCTACACCTTC. Translated: CASSRPGQQNYGYTF.